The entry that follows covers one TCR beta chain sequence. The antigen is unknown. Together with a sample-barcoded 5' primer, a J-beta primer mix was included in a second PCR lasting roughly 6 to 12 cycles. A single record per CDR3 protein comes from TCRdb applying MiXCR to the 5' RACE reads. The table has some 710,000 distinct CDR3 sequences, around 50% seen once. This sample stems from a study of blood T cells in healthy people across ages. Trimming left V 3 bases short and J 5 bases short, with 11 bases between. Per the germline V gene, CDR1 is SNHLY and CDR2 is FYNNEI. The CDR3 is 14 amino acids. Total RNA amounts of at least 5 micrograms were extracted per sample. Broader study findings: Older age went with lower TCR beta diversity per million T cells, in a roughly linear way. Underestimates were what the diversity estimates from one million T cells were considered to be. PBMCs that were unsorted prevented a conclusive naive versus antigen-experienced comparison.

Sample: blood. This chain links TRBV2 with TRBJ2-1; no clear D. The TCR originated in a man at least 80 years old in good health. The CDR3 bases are TGTGCCAGCAGTGATGCCCAGGTCCACAATGAGCAGTTCTTC. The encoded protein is CASSDAQVHNEQFF.